Following are 26 T cell receptor beta chains from one sample sequenced in a study of human T cells and chemical hapten exposure (dated by TCRdb to about 2021). Libraries came from RACE. Sequencing relied on a NextSeq 500. TCRdb trimmed the raw reads at Q25, called clones with MiXCR and kept productive beta chains. Identical CDR3 protein sequences are pooled into one entry, listed with their most common genes and DNA. The sample table holds roughly 380,000 distinct CDR3 sequences, of which about 6.3% were seen once. Around 5.6% of the sample comes from the top ten. The label giving this sample's time point can be read as: patch test 2, 6 weeks after DPC sensitization. Per the publication, the treatment or condition label means: therapeutic diphenylcyclopropenone sensitization with weekly scalp DPC. This sample comprised whole blood, obtained in connection with sensitization to the hapten diphenylcyclopropenone (DPC). These receptors were collected from a woman aged 18-29 years with alopecia areata. Some clones in this sample may be carry-over from other donors' samples.

This clonotype occurred many times. This chain uses TRBV9 with TRBJ1-6, with 8 positions matching TRBD1. The CDR3 spans 18 residues. The V gene's germline CDR1 is SGDLS and CDR2 YYNGEE. After removal of 2 bases from V and 4 bases from J, the junction contained 11 bases not matched to a gene. The CDR3 region is CASSVTTPGQGYNSPLHF. In DNA, the CDR3 is TGTGCCAGCAGCGTGACCACGCCTGGACAGGGTTATAATTCACCCCTCCACTTT.

The chain recombines TRBV9 with TRBJ1-1, with D perhaps TRBD1 (5 bases). CDR1 and CDR2 from the germline V gene are SGDLS and YYNGEE. Deletions cut 4 bases from V and 0 bases from J, with 13 bases between. This CDR3 spans 15 amino acids. The CDR3 bases are TGTGCCAGCAGCTATGGGGACGGCCTGAACACTGAAGCTTTCTTT. Translating gives CASSYGDGLNTEAFF.

This clonotype was seen a handful of times. The chain joins TRBV18 to TRBJ2-5; TRBD2 matches 14 bases. Unmatched junction bases numbered 2, after V lost 0 bases and J lost 2 bases. The CDR3 is 17 amino acids. The germline gives CDR1 KGHSH, CDR2 LQKENI. In DNA, the CDR3 is TGTGCCAGCTCACCACCGGGGACTAGCGGGGGTCAAGAGACCCAGTACTTC. Amino acids: CASSPPGTSGGQETQYF. Complete variable domain (other parts from reference TRBV18 and TRBJ2-5): NAGVMQNPRHLVRRRGQEARLRCSPMKGHSHVYWYRQLPEEGLKFMVYLQKENIIDESGMPKERFSAEFPKEGPSILRIQQVVRGDSAAYFCASSPPGTSGGQETQYFGPGTRLLVL.

This clonotype was seen ten or more times. The J gene is TRBJ1-5, the V gene TRBV3-1; no firm D call. Germline lookup yields CDR1 LGHDT and CDR2 YNNKEL (reference sequence). CDR3 length: 14 residues. V dropped 6 bases and J dropped 2 bases, with 11 bases sitting between them. Written as DNA, the CDR3 is TGTGCCAGCAGTAACAGACATGGCAATCAGCCCCAGCATTTT. It translates to CASSNRHGNQPQHF.

This clonotype was observed a handful of times. The gene calls are TRBV6-6 and TRBJ1-3, with TRBD1 as a possible D gene (6 bases). The CDR3 is 13 amino acids. The germline gives CDR1 MNHNY, CDR2 SVGAGI (reference sequence). V lost 6 bases, J lost 4 bases, and 10 bases lay in between. CDR3 nucleotides: TGTGCCAGCAGGTCAGGGGTCGGAAACACCATATATTTT. Its protein is CASRSGVGNTIYF.

At least ten counts were recorded for this clonotype. The genes are TRBV12-3 or TRBV12-4 and TRBJ1-2; D is ambiguous. The germline V and J ends were trimmed by 0 bases and 2 bases, with 4 bases remaining between them. The CDR3 loop spans 13 amino acids. The CDR3 loop reads CASSLARNYGYTF. DNA of the CDR3: TGTGCCAGCAGTTTAGCGCGAAACTATGGCTACACCTTC.

The chain employs TRBV5-1 and TRBJ2-7; the D gene is possibly TRBD1 (8 bases). Germline assignment: CDR1 SGHRS and CDR2 YFSETQ. The CDR3 runs to 14 residues. The V gene lost 5 bases and the J gene lost 4 bases, with 16 bases spanning the gap. The CDR3 is CASSHDRGGYEQYF. CDR3 DNA: TGCGCCAGCAGTCACGACAGGGGAGGGTACGAGCAGTACTTC.

This clonotype was counted only a few times. The genes are TRBV4-1 and TRBJ1-2; a possible D gene is TRBD1 (5 bases). CDR3 size: 15 residues. Germline assignment: CDR1 MGHRA and CDR2 YSYEKL. The V end was cut by 0 bases, the J end by 6 bases, with 14 bases between. The CDR3 nucleotides are TGCGCCAGCAGCCAAGATAGGTCGACAGCGAATGGCTACACCTTC. Its translation is CASSQDRSTANGYTF.

In its sample, this clonotype was seen many times. The chain recombines TRBV20-1 with TRBJ1-2, with no clear D. Germline V gene data show CDR1 as DFQATT and CDR2 as SNEGSKA (reference sequence). Trimming cost V 6 bases and J 3 bases, with 14 bases left between them. The CDR3 runs 13 residues. The CDR3: CSAQGLGDYGYTF. CDR3 sequence (DNA): TGCAGTGCCCAAGGGCTAGGTGACTATGGCTACACCTTC.

Only a few counts were recorded for this clonotype. CDR3 in DNA: TGTGCCAGCAGTTACGGACGCGGGGGCCTAGTTCTGAGCTCTGGGGCCAACGTCCTGACTTTC. Encoded protein: CASSYGRGGLVLSSGANVLTF. This chain connects TRBV6-2 or TRBV6-3 to TRBJ2-6, with TRBD2 as a possible D gene (7 bases). There are 21 residues in the CDR3. Germline V gene data show CDR1 as MNHEY and CDR2 as SVGEGT. The V end lost 2 bases, the J end lost 0 bases, and 23 bases lay between the germline ends.

This clonotype was counted a few times. The chain couples TRBV6-5 to TRBJ2-5, with 14 bases that match TRBD2. This CDR3 region has 15 residues. The junction had 2 bases not matched to a gene; V was cut back by 5 bases and J by 3 bases. The germline V gene encodes CDR1 MNHEY and CDR2 SVGAGI. This chain's CDR3 is CASSPGLAGEETQYF. In nucleotides, the CDR3 is TGTGCCAGCAGTCCGGGACTAGCGGGGGAAGAGACCCAGTACTTC.

CDR3 region: CASSLLSRQHSEQYF. Here the CDR3 DNA reads TGTGCCAGCAGTTTGCTTTCCAGGCAACACTCCGAGCAGTACTTC. This chain links TRBV12-3 or TRBV12-4 with TRBJ2-7; D uncertain. The CDR3 loop spans 15 amino acids. V was shortened by 3 bases and J by 6 bases, with 18 bases between the two germline ends.

There are many counts of this clonotype. The rearrangement uses TRBV4-2 and TRBJ1-4; no clear D gene. The CDR3 runs 11 residues. Germline V lookup: CDR1 LGHNA, CDR2 YNFKEQ. V was pared by 4 bases and J by 5 bases, with 2 bases between. The CDR3, as DNA: TGTGCCAGCAGCCGAAATGAAAAACTGTTTTTT. Amino acids: CASSRNEKLFF.

This clonotype was picked up a small number of times. J is TRBJ2-2 and V is TRBV7-9; no clear D. This CDR3 is 15 amino acids long. V was cut by 0 bases and J by 10 bases, with 15 bases left in between. Germline loops: CDR1 SEHNR, CDR2 FQNEAQ (reference sequence). CDR3 nucleotide sequence: TGTGCCAGCAGCTTAGCGGCTACAACAGCGAAGGAGCTGTTTTTT. Encoded protein: CASSLAATTAKELFF.

In its sample, this clonotype was seen many times. The gene calls are TRBV4-2 and TRBJ1-2, with a tentative D call TRBD1 (5 bases). The V and J ends lost 0 bases and 2 bases respectively, with 7 bases between them. Germline values: CDR1 LGHNA, CDR2 YNFKEQ. The CDR3 spans 14 residues. For the CDR3, the DNA is TGTGCCAGCAGCCAAGATCCAGGGAACTATGGCTACACCTTC. Encoded protein: CASSQDPGNYGYTF.

This clonotype was seen a few times. The genes are TRBV6-6 and TRBJ2-6; no clear D gene. The CDR3 consists of 16 residues. V lost 2 bases, J lost 0 bases, and 8 bases lay in between. The V gene's germline CDR1 is MNHNY and CDR2 SVGAGI (reference sequence). CDR3 protein: CASSYPQNSGANVLTF. As DNA, the CDR3 is TGTGCCAGCAGTTACCCCCAAAACTCTGGGGCCAACGTCCTGACTTTC.

Only a few counts were recorded for this clonotype. This chain links TRBV7-9 with TRBJ2-1, with 10 bases fitting TRBD1. This CDR3 comprises 16 residues. Germline CDR1 is SEHNR and CDR2 is FQNEAQ (reference sequence). Trimming took 4 bases from V and 4 from J; bases not matched to a gene: 7. For the CDR3, the DNA is TGTGCCAGCAGCTGGACCGGGACAGGGGATTACAATGAGCAGTTCTTC. Translating gives CASSWTGTGDYNEQFF.

This clonotype was picked up many times. The chain carries TRBV20-1 and TRBJ1-1; tentatively, D is TRBD1 (6 bases). The CDR3 runs to 18 residues. The germline CDR1 and CDR2 sequences are DFQATT and SNEGSKA (reference sequence). Trimming took off 2 bases at V and 0 bases at J, with 22 bases between the two ends. The CDR3 DNA reads TGCAGTGCTAGAAATCTGCTTGCAGGGGCGAGCGTGAACACTGAAGCTTTCTTT. Translation gives CSARNLLAGASVNTEAFF.

This clonotype was counted many times. The chain combines TRBV7-2 with TRBJ1-4, with D tentatively TRBD1 (6 bases). Germline V CDR1 and CDR2: SGHTA, FQGNSA. V was cut by 3 bases and J by 10 bases, with 24 bases left in between. This CDR3 region has 17 residues. The CDR3 protein is CASSFDSVTGREGKLFF. The CDR3, as DNA: TGTGCCAGCAGCTTTGATTCAGTGACAGGTCGGGAGGGAAAACTGTTTTTT. The variable domain in full, completed from reference TRBV7-2 and TRBJ1-4, reads GAGVSQSPSNKVTEKGKDVELRCDPISGHTALYWYRQSLGQGLEFLIYFQGNSAPDKSGLPSDRFSAERTGGSVSTLTIQRTQQEDSAVYLCASSFDSVTGREGKLFFGSGTQLSVL.

This chain connects TRBV18 to TRBJ2-2, with D hard to call. Looked up from germline, CDR1 is KGHSH and CDR2 is LQKENI. V was shortened by 0 bases and J by 3 bases, with 5 bases between the two germline ends. The CDR3 runs 14 residues. The CDR3 sequence: CASSPPADTGELFF. CDR3 bases: TGTGCCAGCTCACCACCTGCGGACACCGGGGAGCTGTTTTTT.

This clonotype was seen more than once but under ten times. V is TRBV6-2 or TRBV6-3 and J is TRBJ2-1; no clear D gene. This CDR3 is built from 14 residues. Trimming stripped 2 bases from V and 4 bases from J, with 9 bases between. CDR1 is MNHEY and CDR2 is SVGEGT in the germline V gene. The CDR3 nucleotides read TGTGCCAGCAGTTACGACGCGGAGTACAATGAGCAGTTCTTC. It codes for CASSYDAEYNEQFF.

This chain connects TRBV9 to TRBJ2-2; the D gene is possibly TRBD1 (6 bases). This CDR3 is 16 amino acids long. The germline V gene encodes CDR1 SGDLS and CDR2 YYNGEE. The germline V and J ends were trimmed by 0 bases and 2 bases, with 11 bases remaining between them. CDR3 sequence (DNA): TGTGCCAGCAGCGTAGCTGCACAGGGTAACACCGGGGAGCTGTTTTTT. Translated: CASSVAAQGNTGELFF.

This clonotype was counted at least ten times. The chain carries TRBV7-9 and TRBJ2-7; TRBD1 matches 11 bases. Trimming cost V 4 bases and J 4 bases; bases outside gene matches: 6. Looked up from germline, CDR1 is SEHNR and CDR2 is FQNEAQ (reference sequence). The CDR3 has 15 residues. The CDR3 bases are TGTGCCAGCAGCTCTCCGGGACAGGGGGATTACGAGCAGTACTTC. Translating gives CASSSPGQGDYEQYF.

CDR3 bases: TGTGCCAGCAGAGGGACAGGGGGCAGCTATGGCTACACCTTC. Protein product: CASRGTGGSYGYTF. The J gene is TRBJ1-2, the V gene TRBV6-2 or TRBV6-3, with TRBD1 matching 12 bases. This CDR3 is 14 amino acids long. CDR1 and CDR2 (germline): MNHEY, SVGEGT. With V trimmed by 6 bases and J by 4 bases, 3 bases remained unmatched.

The rearrangement joins TRBV28 to TRBJ2-7, with 9 bases aligning to TRBD2. The germline CDR1 and CDR2 sequences are MDHEN and SYDVKM. This CDR3 contains 13 residues. The J segment lost 7 bases and the V segment lost 7 bases, leaving 8 bases of the junction unmatched. This CDR3 is CASKSGGLREQYF. The CDR3 DNA is TGTGCCAGCAAGAGCGGGGGGTTGAGGGAGCAGTACTTC.

This clonotype came up a few times. V usage is TRBV3-1 and J usage is TRBJ1-4, with 7 bases identical to TRBD1. V lost 6 bases to trimming and J lost 8 bases; unmatched junction nucleotides: 9. The CDR3 sequence is 14 residues long. The germline gives CDR1 LGHDT, CDR2 YNNKEL (reference sequence). The DNA of the CDR3 is TGTGCCAGCAGGCTCCAGGGGGAAGGCGAAAAACTGTTTTTT. This codes for CASRLQGEGEKLFF.